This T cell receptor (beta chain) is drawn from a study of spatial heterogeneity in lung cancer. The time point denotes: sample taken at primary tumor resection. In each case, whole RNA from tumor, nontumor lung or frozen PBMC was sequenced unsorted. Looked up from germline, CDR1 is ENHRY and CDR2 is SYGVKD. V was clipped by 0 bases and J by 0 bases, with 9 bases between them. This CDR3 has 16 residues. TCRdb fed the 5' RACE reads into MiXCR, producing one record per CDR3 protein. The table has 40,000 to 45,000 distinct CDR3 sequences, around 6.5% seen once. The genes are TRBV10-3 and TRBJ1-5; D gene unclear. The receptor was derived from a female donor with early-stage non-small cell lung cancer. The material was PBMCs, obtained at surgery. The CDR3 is CAISESALDSNQPQHF. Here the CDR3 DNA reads TGTGCCATCAGTGAGTCGGCGCTCGATAGCAATCAGCCCCAGCATTTT.